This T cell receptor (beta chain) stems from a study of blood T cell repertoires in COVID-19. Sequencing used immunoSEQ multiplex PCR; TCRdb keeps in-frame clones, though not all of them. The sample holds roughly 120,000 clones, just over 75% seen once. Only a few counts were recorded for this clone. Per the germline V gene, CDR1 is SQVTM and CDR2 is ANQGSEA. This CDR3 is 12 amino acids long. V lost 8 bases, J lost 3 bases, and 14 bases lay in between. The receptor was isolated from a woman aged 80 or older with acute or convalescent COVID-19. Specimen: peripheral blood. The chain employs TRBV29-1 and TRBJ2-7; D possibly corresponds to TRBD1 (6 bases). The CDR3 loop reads CSTRDNYYEQYF. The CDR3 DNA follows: TGCAGCACCCGGGACAACTACTACGAGCAGTACTTC.